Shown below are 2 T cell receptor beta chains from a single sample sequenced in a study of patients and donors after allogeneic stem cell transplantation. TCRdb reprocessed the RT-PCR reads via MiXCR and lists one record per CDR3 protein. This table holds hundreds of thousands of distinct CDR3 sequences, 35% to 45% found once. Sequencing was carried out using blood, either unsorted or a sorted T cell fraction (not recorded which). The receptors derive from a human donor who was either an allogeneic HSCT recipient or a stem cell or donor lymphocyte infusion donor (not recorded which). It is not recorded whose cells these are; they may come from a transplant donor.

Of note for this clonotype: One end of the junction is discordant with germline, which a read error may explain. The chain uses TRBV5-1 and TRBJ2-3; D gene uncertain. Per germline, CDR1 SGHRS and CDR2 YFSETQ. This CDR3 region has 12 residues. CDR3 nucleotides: TGCGCCAGCAGCTATTACCGGGCTTCGCAGGTTTTT. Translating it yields CASSYYRASQVF. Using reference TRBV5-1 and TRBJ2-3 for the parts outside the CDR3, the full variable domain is KAGVTQTPRYLIKTRGQQVTLSCSPISGHRSVSWYQQTPGQGLQFLFEYFSETQRNKGNFPGRFSGRQFSNSRSEMNVSTLELGDSALYLCASSYYRASQVFGPGTRLTVL.

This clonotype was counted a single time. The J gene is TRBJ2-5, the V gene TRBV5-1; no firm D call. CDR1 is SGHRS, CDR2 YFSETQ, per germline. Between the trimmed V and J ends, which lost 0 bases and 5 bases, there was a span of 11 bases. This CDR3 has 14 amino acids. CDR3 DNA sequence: TGCGCCAGCAGCTTGGAGTCGCCGGCGGAGACCCAGTACTTC. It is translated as CASSLESPAETQYF.